This TCR beta chain was found in a study of T cells after yellow fever vaccination. Overall study results and limits: Booster samples showed a return of most primary-vaccination clones (around 96% CD4, around 85% CD8). The secondary response peaked faster, at day 5 versus 15, but was weaker.

A remark on this clonotype: The antigen is undetermined.

They built TCR cDNA with 5'RACE template switching, a step that put in a universal primer site and UMIs. TCRdb called the 5' RACE reads again in MiXCR, with one record for every CDR3 protein. The data contain tens of thousands of distinct CDR3 sequences, around 7.3% of them singletons. Source: CD8+ T cells sorted from PBMCs, taken on the day of the yellow fever booster vaccination. The TCR was taken from a man under 40 who received the YFV17D yellow fever vaccine.

The CDR3: CASSLAAQSSYEQYF. The CDR3 DNA is TGCGCCAGCAGCTTGGCGGCTCAGAGCTCCTACGAGCAGTACTTC. The chain carries TRBV4-3 and TRBJ2-7, with D hard to call. Germline values: CDR1 LGHNA, CDR2 YSLEER. The CDR3 is made up of 15 amino acids. V was shortened by 5 bases and J by 0 bases, with 14 bases between the two germline ends.